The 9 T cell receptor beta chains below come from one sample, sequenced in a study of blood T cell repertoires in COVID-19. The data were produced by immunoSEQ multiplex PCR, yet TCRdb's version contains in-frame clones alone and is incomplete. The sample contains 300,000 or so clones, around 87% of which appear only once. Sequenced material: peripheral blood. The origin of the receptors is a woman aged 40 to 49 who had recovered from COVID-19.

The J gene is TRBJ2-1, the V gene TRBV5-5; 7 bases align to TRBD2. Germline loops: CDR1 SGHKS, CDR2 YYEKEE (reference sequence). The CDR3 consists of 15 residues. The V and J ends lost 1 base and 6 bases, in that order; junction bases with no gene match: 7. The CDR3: CASSLRGLPPNEQFF. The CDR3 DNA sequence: TGTGCCAGCAGCTTGCGGGGACTACCCCCCAATGAGCAGTTCTTC.

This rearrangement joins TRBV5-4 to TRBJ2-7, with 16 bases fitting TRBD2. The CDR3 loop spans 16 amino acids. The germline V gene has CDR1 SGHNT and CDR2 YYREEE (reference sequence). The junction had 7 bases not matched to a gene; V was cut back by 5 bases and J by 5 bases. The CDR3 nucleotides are TGTGCCAGCAGACAGGGACTAGCGGGGGGGCCCCACGAGCAGTACTTC. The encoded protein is CASRQGLAGGPHEQYF.

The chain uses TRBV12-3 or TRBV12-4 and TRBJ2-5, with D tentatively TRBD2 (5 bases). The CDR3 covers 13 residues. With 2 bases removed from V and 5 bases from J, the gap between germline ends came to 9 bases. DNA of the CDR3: TGTGCCAGCAGTTTAAGAGGGTGGGAGACCCAGTACTTC. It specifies CASSLRGWETQYF.

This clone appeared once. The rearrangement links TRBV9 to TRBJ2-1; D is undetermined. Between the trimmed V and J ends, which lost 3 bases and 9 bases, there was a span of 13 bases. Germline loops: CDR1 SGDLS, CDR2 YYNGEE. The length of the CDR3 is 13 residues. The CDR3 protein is CASSAHLGAEQFF. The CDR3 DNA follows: TGTGCCAGCAGCGCTCATCTAGGAGCTGAGCAGTTCTTC.

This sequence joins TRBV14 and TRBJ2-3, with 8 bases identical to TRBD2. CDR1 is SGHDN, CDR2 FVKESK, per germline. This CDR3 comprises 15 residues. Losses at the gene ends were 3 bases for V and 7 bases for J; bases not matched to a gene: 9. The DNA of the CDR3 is TGTGCCAGCAGCCACGGCGGGGGGCGGTCGAATACGCAGTATTTT. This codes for CASSHGGGRSNTQYF.

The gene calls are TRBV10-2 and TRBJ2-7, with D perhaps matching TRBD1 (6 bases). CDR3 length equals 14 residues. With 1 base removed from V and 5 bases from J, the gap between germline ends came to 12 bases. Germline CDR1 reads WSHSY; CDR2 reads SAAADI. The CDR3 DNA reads TGCGCCAGCAGTGAGTTATGGGACACAGACGAGCAGTACTTC. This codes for CASSELWDTDEQYF.

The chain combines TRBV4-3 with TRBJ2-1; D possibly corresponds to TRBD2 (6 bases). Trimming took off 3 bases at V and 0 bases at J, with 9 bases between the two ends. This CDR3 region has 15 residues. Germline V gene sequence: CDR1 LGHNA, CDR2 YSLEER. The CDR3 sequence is CASSQDYLSYNEQFF. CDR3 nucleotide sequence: TGCGCCAGCAGCCAGGACTACCTCTCCTACAATGAGCAGTTCTTC.

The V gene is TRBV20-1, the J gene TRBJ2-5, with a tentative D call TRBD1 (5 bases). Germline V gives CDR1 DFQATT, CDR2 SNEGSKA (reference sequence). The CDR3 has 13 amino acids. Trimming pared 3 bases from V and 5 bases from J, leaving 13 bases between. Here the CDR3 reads CSASYRSGETQYF. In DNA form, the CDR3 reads TGCAGTGCTAGTTACAGGTCCGGGGAGACCCAGTACTTC.

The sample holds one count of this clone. CDR3 sequence reads: CASSLATGYPYNSPLHF. For the CDR3, the DNA is TGTGCCAGCAGCTTGGCTACCGGGTACCCCTATAATTCACCCCTCCACTTT. The chain carries TRBV5-4 and TRBJ1-6; D gene ambiguous. CDR3 length: 17 amino acids. Germline CDR1 reads SGHNT; CDR2 reads YYREEE (reference sequence). V lost 0 bases and J lost 2, with 12 bases in between.